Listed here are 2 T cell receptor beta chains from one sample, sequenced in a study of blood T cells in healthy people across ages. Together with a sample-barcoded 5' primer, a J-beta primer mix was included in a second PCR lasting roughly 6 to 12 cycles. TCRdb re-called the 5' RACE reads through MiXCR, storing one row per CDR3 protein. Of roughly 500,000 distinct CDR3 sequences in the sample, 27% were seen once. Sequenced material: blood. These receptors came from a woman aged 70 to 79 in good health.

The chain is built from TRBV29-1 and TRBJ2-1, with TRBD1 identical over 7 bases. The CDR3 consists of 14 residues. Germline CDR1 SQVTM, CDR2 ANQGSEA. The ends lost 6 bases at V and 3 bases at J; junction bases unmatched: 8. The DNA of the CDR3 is TGCAGCGTGGCACAGGGGTTCTTCTACAATGAGCAGTTCTTC. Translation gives CSVAQGFFYNEQFF.

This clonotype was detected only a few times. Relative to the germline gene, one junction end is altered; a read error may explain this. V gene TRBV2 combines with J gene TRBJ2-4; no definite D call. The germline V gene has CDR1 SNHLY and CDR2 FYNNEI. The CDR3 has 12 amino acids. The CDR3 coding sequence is TGTGCCAGCAGTGAAGGTGACAACCTGGGGTTCTTC. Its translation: CASSEGDNLGFF. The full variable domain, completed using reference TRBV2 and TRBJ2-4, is EPEVTQTPSHQVTQMGQEVILRCVPISNHLYFYWYRQILGQKVEFLVSFYNNEISEKSEIFDDQFSVERPDGSNFTLKIRSTKLEDSAMYFCASSEGDNLGFFGAGTRLSVL.